The text below deals with one T cell receptor beta chain. Antigen specificity is unknown. A junction boundary mismatches the germline segment, possibly from a read error. The CDR3 loop spans 13 amino acids. CDR1 and CDR2 from the germline V gene are SNHLY and FYNNEI. The data belong to a study of vaccination and CD4 T cells after COVID-19. Study as a whole: The cells in question were stimulated using overlapping spike peptides derived from SARS-CoV-2, HCoV-NL63, HCoV-OC43 and HCoV-229E.

The treatment here: roughly 10-day PBMC culture with coronavirus spike peptide pools or control peptides (ViraFEST assay). After being plated at some 2 million per well, PBMCs were cultured with about 10 IU/ml IL-2 and around 9.7 ug/ml peptide pools. Cultured CD4+ T-cell DNA underwent Oncomine TCR Beta short-read sequencing. TCRdb passed the PCR reads through MiXCR, listing each CDR3 protein once. This table holds over 10,000 distinct CDR3 sequences, roughly 53% found once. This chain uses TRBV2 with TRBJ1-5; D might be TRBD1 (5 bases). This receptor was obtained from a human donor who had recovered from COVID-19. Source material: CD4+ T cells from blood, cultured in vitro. The CDR3 DNA reads as TGTGCCGGCAGTGAGGGACGCAATCAGCCCCAGCATTTT. This translates into CAGSEGRNQPQHF.